These 14 T cell receptor beta chains came from one sample sequenced in a study of T-cell memory formation after mild COVID-19. TCRdb reprocessed the 5' RACE reads via MiXCR and lists one record per CDR3 protein. The sample lists fewer than 250,000 distinct CDR3 sequences, about 10% occurring once. Sequenced: PBMCs or a T cell subset sorted from them (not recorded which). The receptors were sampled from a man younger than 30 who had mild COVID-19 (a few samples of this study predate the infection). Cell type and time point are not known.

This chain uses TRBV12-3 or TRBV12-4 with TRBJ1-1, with D possibly TRBD1 on 5 matching bases. Between the trimmed V and J ends, which lost 7 bases and 2 bases, there was a span of 17 bases. The CDR3 loop spans 15 amino acids. CDR3 protein: CASIPGAGFNTEAFF. Here the CDR3 DNA reads TGTGCCAGCATCCCTGGGGCAGGGTTTAACACTGAAGCTTTCTTT.

This clonotype was observed a few times. V is TRBV6-2 or TRBV6-3 and J is TRBJ1-5; D uncertain. This CDR3 has 17 residues. Germline CDR1 and CDR2: MNHEY and SVGEGT. V gave up 2 bases and J gave up 2 bases, with 16 bases separating them. This CDR3 is CASSYGWQKKRNQPQHF. In DNA, the CDR3 is TGTGCCAGCAGTTACGGGTGGCAGAAGAAGCGCAATCAGCCCCAGCATTTT.

This clonotype appeared once. V is TRBV7-2 and J is TRBJ2-1; 8 bases agree with TRBD2. In germline, CDR1 is SGHTA, CDR2 FQGNSA. The CDR3 length is 16 residues. With V trimmed by 1 base and J by 0 bases, 2 bases remained unmatched. Written as DNA, the CDR3 is TGTGCCAGCAGCTTAGACCGGGGGGGCTCCTACAATGAGCAGTTCTTC. It yields the protein CASSLDRGGSYNEQFF.

This clonotype has a handful of counts. The chain uses TRBV20-1 and TRBJ1-1; D gene uncertain. Germline V lookup: CDR1 DFQATT, CDR2 SNEGSKA (reference sequence). Trimming cost V 5 bases and J 0 bases, with 10 bases left between them. This CDR3 has 13 amino acids. CDR3 in DNA: TGCAGTGCTCCCCGTCAAGTGAACACTGAAGCTTTCTTT. Translated: CSAPRQVNTEAFF.

Ten or more counts support this clonotype. The rearrangement links TRBV7-9 to TRBJ2-5, with no clear D. Germline V gene lookup returns CDR1 SEHNR and CDR2 FQNEAQ (reference sequence). Between the trimmed V and J ends, which lost 1 base and 5 bases, there was a span of 11 bases. There are 14 residues in the CDR3. The CDR3 loop reads CASSLGSGMETQYF. CDR3 coding DNA: TGTGCCAGCAGCTTAGGCTCGGGCATGGAGACCCAGTACTTC.

The chain is built from TRBV20-1 and TRBJ2-3; maybe TRBD2 (6 bases). Germline assignment: CDR1 DFQATT and CDR2 SNEGSKA (reference sequence). The CDR3 totals 15 residues. Trimming shortened V by 2 bases and J by 2 bases, and 14 bases separated the two germline ends. The CDR3 protein is CSARSIGGYTDTQYF. The CDR3 DNA is TGCAGTGCTAGATCGATCGGGGGATACACAGATACGCAGTATTTT.

This clonotype was detected a few times. This chain uses TRBV11-2 with TRBJ1-1, with 9 bases aligning to TRBD1. Germline loops: CDR1 SGHAT, CDR2 FQNNGV. The ends lost 3 bases at V and 11 bases at J; junction bases unmatched: 13. The CDR3 has 15 residues. The CDR3 spells CASSFFGTGLTNAFF. CDR3 DNA sequence: TGTGCCAGCAGCTTCTTCGGGACAGGGCTGACAAATGCTTTCTTT.

The table lists this clonotype with a few counts. CDR3 nucleotide sequence: TGCAGTGCTTCCGGGACAAGGAACACCGGGGAGCTGTTTTTT. It yields the protein CSASGTRNTGELFF. V usage is TRBV20-1 and J usage is TRBJ2-2, with D perhaps matching TRBD1 (6 bases). Germline CDR1 is DFQATT and CDR2 is SNEGSKA (reference sequence). V lost 5 bases to trimming and J lost 1 base, with 11 bases between them. The CDR3 covers 14 residues.

This chain uses TRBV5-1 with TRBJ2-5; D may be TRBD1 or TRBD2 (5 bases each). The CDR3 contains 16 residues. The ends were cut back, 6 bases at V and 1 base at J, with 19 bases in the middle. CDR1 is SGHRS and CDR2 is YFSETQ in the germline V gene. DNA of the CDR3: TGCGCCAGCAATCCCCTGGAGGTGGGGCCCCAAGAGACCCAGTACTTC. Protein product: CASNPLEVGPQETQYF.

The V and J genes are TRBV7-9 and TRBJ2-2, with TRBD1 matching 12 bases. The ends lost 5 bases at V and 6 bases at J; junction bases unmatched: 13. CDR1 and CDR2 (germline): SEHNR, FQNEAQ (reference sequence). The CDR3 extends over 18 amino acids. The CDR3 DNA reads TGTGCCAGCAGCCCTAGGACCGGGACAGGGGGCGCCGCCGGGGAGCTGTTTTTT. Amino acids: CASSPRTGTGGAAGELFF.

This clonotype has a handful of counts. The rearrangement uses TRBV7-9 and TRBJ2-5, with TRBD2 matching 7 bases. Trimming at V came to 5 bases and at J to 2 bases, leaving 14 bases not matched to a gene. Looked up from germline, CDR1 is SEHNR and CDR2 is FQNEAQ (reference sequence). The CDR3 has 17 amino acids. CDR3 coding DNA: TGTGCCAGCAGCCCTCCTAGCGGTAGAGCCTCTCAAGAGACCCAGTACTTC. This gives the protein CASSPPSGRASQETQYF. Filled out from reference TRBV7-9 and TRBJ2-5, the complete variable domain reads DTGVSQNPRHKITKRGQNVTFRCDPISEHNRLYWYRQTLGQGPEFLTYFQNEAQLEKSRLLSDRFSAERPKGSFSTLEIQRTEQGDSAMYLCASSPPSGRASQETQYFGPGTRLLVL.

This clonotype was counted only a few times. The chain combines TRBV9 with TRBJ2-3; TRBD2 aligns across 11 bases. V gave up 7 bases and J gave up 4 bases; unmatched junction bases: 5. There are 14 residues in the CDR3. Germline V gene lookup returns CDR1 SGDLS and CDR2 YYNGEE. The CDR3 DNA reads as TGTGCCAGCTCGACTAGCGGGGCCGCAGATACGCAGTATTTT. This codes for CASSTSGAADTQYF.

This clonotype has more than one count but fewer than ten. This chain joins TRBV5-1 and TRBJ2-3; 7 bases agree with TRBD1. This CDR3 is built from 14 residues. Per the germline V gene, CDR1 is SGHRS and CDR2 is YFSETQ. With V trimmed by 3 bases and J by 6 bases, 7 bases remained unmatched. This CDR3 is CASSSGQAGDTQYF. The CDR3 region has the DNA TGCGCCAGCAGCTCCGGACAGGCCGGGGATACGCAGTATTTT.

This clonotype was detected only a few times. The chain couples TRBV7-2 to TRBJ2-4; D is unclear. V dropped 9 bases and J dropped 3 bases, with 21 bases sitting between them. Germline V gene data show CDR1 as SGHTA and CDR2 as FQGNSA. The CDR3 runs 16 residues. The CDR3 loop is CASTPTAQRFKNIQYF. CDR3 nucleotides: TGTGCCAGTACGCCTACAGCGCAAAGATTCAAAAACATTCAGTACTTC.